This entry lists 14 T cell receptor beta chains sequenced from one sample in a study of cytomegalovirus exposure and HLA in healthy donors. The assay was immunoSEQ multiplex PCR, and TCRdb's table has in-frame clones only and misses some. The sample lists around 120,000 clones, approximately 88% seen once, with around 6% in the top ten. Specimen: PBMCs. The receptors shown here come from a woman in her late teens or twenties in good health and CMV-seropositive.

The rearrangement uses TRBV28 and TRBJ1-2; D is undetermined. Trimming left V 8 bases short and J 10 bases short, with 11 bases between. The CDR3 totals 10 residues. Germline CDR1 and CDR2: MDHEN and SYDVKM. For the CDR3, the DNA is TGTGCCAGCGGCAAGCGTATCTACACCTTC. It translates to CASGKRIYTF.

The genes are TRBV2 and TRBJ2-1, with 10 bases aligning to TRBD2. The V gene's germline CDR1 is SNHLY and CDR2 FYNNEI. Trimming cost V 6 bases and J 5 bases; bases outside gene matches: 7. The CDR3 length is 15 residues. CDR3 DNA: TGTGCCAGCAGCTACAGAACTAGCGGGGACAATGAGCAGTTCTTC. Amino acids: CASSYRTSGDNEQFF.

This chain joins TRBV5-6 and TRBJ2-7; D is perhaps TRBD2 (5 bases). Trimming cost V 0 bases and J 5 bases, with 9 bases left between them. There are 13 residues in the CDR3. From germline, CDR1 is SGHDT and CDR2 YYEEEE. The CDR3 coding sequence is TGTGCCAGCAGCTTGGCCTCGGGGAACGAGCAGTACTTC. This gives the protein CASSLASGNEQYF.

This clone was observed a single time. The chain couples TRBV6-1 to TRBJ1-1, with no clear D. With 3 bases removed from V and 2 bases from J, the gap between germline ends came to 7 bases. The CDR3 consists of 13 residues. Per germline, CDR1 MNHNS and CDR2 SASEGT. CDR3 sequence reads: CASSERENTEAFF. In DNA form, the CDR3 reads TGTGCCAGCAGTGAGAGGGAAAACACTGAAGCTTTCTTT.

The genes are TRBV2 and TRBJ2-1; 13 bases are a match to TRBD2. The CDR3 is 16 amino acids. V lost 6 bases and J lost 0; bases outside the gene matches: 2. The germline V gene encodes CDR1 SNHLY and CDR2 FYNNEI. The CDR3 sequence: CASRTSGRFSYNEQFF. The CDR3 region has the DNA TGTGCCAGCAGGACTAGCGGGAGGTTCTCCTACAATGAGCAGTTCTTC.

This sequence joins TRBV7-3 and TRBJ2-3; 9 bases match TRBD2. The germline CDR1 and CDR2 sequences are SGHTA and FQGTGA. This CDR3 region has 16 residues. The ends lost 5 bases at V and 3 bases at J; junction bases unmatched: 9. The CDR3 protein is CASSLTSGGLTDTQYF. CDR3 nucleotide sequence: TGTGCCAGCAGCCTCACAAGCGGGGGGCTTACAGATACGCAGTATTTT.

J is TRBJ1-5 and V is TRBV7-2, with D possibly being TRBD1 (5 bases). This CDR3 spans 12 amino acids. Looked up from germline, CDR1 is SGHTA and CDR2 is FQGNSA. The germline V and J ends were trimmed by 5 bases and 10 bases, with 12 bases remaining between them. The CDR3 loop is CASSRRGNPQHF. CDR3 DNA sequence: TGTGCCAGCAGCCGCCGGGGGAATCCCCAGCATTTT. Complete variable domain (other parts from reference TRBV7-2 and TRBJ1-5): GAGVSQSPSNKVTEKGKDVELRCDPISGHTALYWYRQSLGQGLEFLIYFQGNSAPDKSGLPSDRFSAERTGGSVSTLTIQRTQQEDSAVYLCASSRRGNPQHFGDGTRLSIL.

Judged by abundance, this clone is medium-sized (0.01 to 0.1%). V is TRBV6-5 and J is TRBJ2-1; 9 positions agree with TRBD1. The CDR3 has 15 residues. Looked up from germline, CDR1 is MNHEY and CDR2 is SVGAGI. V was clipped by 7 bases and J by 7 bases; unmatched bases: 11. The CDR3 loop reads CASTPGGQGGNEQFF. As DNA, the CDR3 is TGTGCCAGCACCCCGGGGGGACAGGGAGGAAATGAGCAGTTCTTC.

CDR3 in DNA: TGTGCCAGCAGCGTAGACACGAACTATGGCTACACCTTC. This codes for CASSVDTNYGYTF. The chain combines TRBV9 with TRBJ1-2; no firm D call. The ends were cut back, 0 bases at V and 2 bases at J, with 5 bases in the middle. CDR1 SGDLS and CDR2 YYNGEE come from the germline V gene. The length of the CDR3 is 13 residues.

The rearrangement links TRBV7-2 to TRBJ2-3; possibly TRBD1 for D (6 bases). Per the germline V gene, CDR1 is SGHTA and CDR2 is FQGNSA. Trimming left V 1 base short and J 0 bases short, with 11 bases between. The CDR3 has 16 amino acids. CDR3 in amino acids: CASSLVDRLSTDTQYF. The CDR3 DNA is TGTGCCAGCAGCTTAGTGGACAGACTTAGCACAGATACGCAGTATTTT.

The rearrangement joins TRBV9 to TRBJ2-1; TRBD2 matches 9 bases. The CDR3 extends over 18 amino acids. CDR1 SGDLS and CDR2 YYNGEE come from the germline V gene. V trimming: 3 bases; J trimming: 4 bases; junction bases outside the gene matches: 14. The CDR3 nucleotides are TGTGCCAGCAGCGAGAGGGGAAAGCGGGAGGCTACTTACAATGAGCAGTTCTTC. Its protein product is CASSERGKREATYNEQFF.

V usage is TRBV7-2 and J usage is TRBJ1-2; D gene uncertain. The germline V gene encodes CDR1 SGHTA and CDR2 FQGNSA. The CDR3 loop spans 17 amino acids. Between the trimmed V and J ends, which lost 3 bases and 1 base, there was a span of 18 bases. The DNA of the CDR3 is TGTGCCAGCAGCTTTAGTTCCCGCAACCTCCATAACTATGGCTACACCTTC. Protein sequence: CASSFSSRNLHNYGYTF.

This sequence joins TRBV6-5 and TRBJ1-6; D is possibly TRBD1 (5 bases). The V and J ends lost 2 bases and 9 bases respectively, with 14 bases between them. This CDR3 is built from 15 residues. The germline gives CDR1 MNHEY, CDR2 SVGAGI. In DNA, the CDR3 is TGTGCCAGCAGTTACACCACAGGAGAACTTTCACCCCTCCACTTT. This encodes CASSYTTGELSPLHF.

The chain combines TRBV27 with TRBJ2-7; 8 bases are a match to TRBD1. The V gene's germline CDR1 is MNHEY and CDR2 SMNVEV (reference sequence). There are 16 residues in the CDR3. With 5 bases clipped from V and 5 bases from J, the junction kept 14 bases outside the gene matches. This CDR3 reads CASSPWTGRLAHEQYF. The CDR3 coding sequence is TGTGCCAGCAGTCCCTGGACAGGGCGGCTAGCCCACGAGCAGTACTTC.